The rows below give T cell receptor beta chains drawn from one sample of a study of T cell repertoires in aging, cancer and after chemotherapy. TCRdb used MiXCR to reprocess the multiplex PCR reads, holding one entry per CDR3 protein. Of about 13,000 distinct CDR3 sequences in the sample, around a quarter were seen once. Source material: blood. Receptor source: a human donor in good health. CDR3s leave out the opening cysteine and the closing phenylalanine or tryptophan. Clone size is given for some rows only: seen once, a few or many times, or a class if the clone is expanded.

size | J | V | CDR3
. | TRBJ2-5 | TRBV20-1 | SVPTSVQETQY
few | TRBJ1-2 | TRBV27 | ASSPGSLTYGYT
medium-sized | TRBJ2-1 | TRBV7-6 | ASSLWGDEQF
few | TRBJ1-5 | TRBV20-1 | SAYAAGEQPQH
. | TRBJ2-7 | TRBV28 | ASLSSEGYEQY
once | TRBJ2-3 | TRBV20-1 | SASPGGYTDTQY
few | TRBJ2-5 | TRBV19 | ASSRGNGGRETQY
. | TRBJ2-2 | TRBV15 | ATSRRQGNTGELF
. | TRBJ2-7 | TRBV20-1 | SAYQGAREQY
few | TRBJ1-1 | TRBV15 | ATSAGANTEAF
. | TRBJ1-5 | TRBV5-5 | ASSETGTEISVAQH
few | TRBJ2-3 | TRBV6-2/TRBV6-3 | ASSYLQGRGHTDTQY
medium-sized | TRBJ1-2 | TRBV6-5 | ASSRQGDGYGYT
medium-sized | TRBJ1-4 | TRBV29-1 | SVVDTLMGEKLF
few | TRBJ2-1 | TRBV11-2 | ASSLRGASGYNEQF
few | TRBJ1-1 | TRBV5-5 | ASSAGANTEAF
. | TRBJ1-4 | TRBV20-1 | SARDLRDPAGWEKLF
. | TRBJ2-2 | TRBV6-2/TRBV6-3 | ASRREQRELF
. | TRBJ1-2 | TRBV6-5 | ASTNPREGYT
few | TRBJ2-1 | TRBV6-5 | ASSYRRQQF
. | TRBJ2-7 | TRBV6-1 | ASSEIPGSLEQY
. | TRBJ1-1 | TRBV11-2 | ASSFSGMNTEAF
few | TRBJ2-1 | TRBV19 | ASSIFPESGRHNEQF
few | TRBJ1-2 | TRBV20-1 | SARDGGEGFYGYT
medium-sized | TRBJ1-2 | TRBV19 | ATSNSANYGYT
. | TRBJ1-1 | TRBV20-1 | SATAGTEAF
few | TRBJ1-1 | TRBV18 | ASSQAFNTEAF
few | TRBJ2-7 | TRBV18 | ASSPMGNGEQY
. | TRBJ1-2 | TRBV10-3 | AIRSSTESNYGYT
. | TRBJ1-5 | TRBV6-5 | ASRGQGVGNQPQH
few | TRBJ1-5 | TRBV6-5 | ASDRSNQPQH
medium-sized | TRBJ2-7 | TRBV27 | ASSSRQTYEQY
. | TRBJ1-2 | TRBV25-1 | ASSDPGTNGYT
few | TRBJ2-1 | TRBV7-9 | ASSWAHRDEQF
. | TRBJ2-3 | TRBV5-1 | ASSPLGLAGGVNNTDTQY
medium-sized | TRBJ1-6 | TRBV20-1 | SARTGGGRSPLH
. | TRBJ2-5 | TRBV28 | ASSLSPQGVGETQY
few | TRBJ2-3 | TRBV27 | ASSLGLAGY
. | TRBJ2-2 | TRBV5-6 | ASSLGLAANTGELF